A selection of T cell receptor beta chains follows, all from one sample in a study of Graves' ophthalmopathy and Graves' hyperthyroidism. Via MiXCR, TCRdb re-called the multiplex PCR reads, giving one row per CDR3 protein. The sample lists around 590,000 distinct CDR3 sequences, about two fifths seen once, with about 4.2% in the top ten. The sample consisted of peripheral blood or thyroid tissue (not recorded which). The receptor set was obtained from an adult man with Graves' hyperthyroidism. Each CDR3 is given with its conserved first and last residue. The order of the fields is clone size, D gene, J gene, V gene, CDR3 DNA, CDR3 protein. A D gene is named only where the DNA matches it firmly. For some rows the clone size is stated as once, few or many, or as a class when expanded; others skip it.

size: many
D: TRBD1
J: TRBJ1-1
V: TRBV7-9
DNA: TGCGCCAGCAGCTCGGGGACAGGGGAGAACACTGAAGCTTTCTTT
CDR3: CASSSGTGENTEAFF

size: once
D: NA
J: TRBJ1-2
V: TRBV25-1
DNA: TGTGCCGGCAGTCCCTCACTGGGGGCTGACTATGGCTACACCTTC
CDR3: CAGSPSLGADYGYTF

size: NA
D: TRBD1
J: TRBJ1-1
V: TRBV2
DNA: TGTGCCAGCAGTGAAGAGTGGACAGGGGAGAATACTGAAGCTTTCTTT
CDR3: CASSEEWTGENTEAFF

size: many
D: NA
J: TRBJ1-3
V: TRBV13
DNA: TGTGCCAGTTCGCCCGGGGGTTCTGGAAACACCATATATTTT
CDR3: CASSPGGSGNTIYF

size: NA
D: NA
J: TRBJ2-5
V: TRBV4-1
DNA: TGCGCCAGCAGCCAAGGACGAGGGGTCGGCCAAGAGACCCAGTACTTC
CDR3: CASSQGRGVGQETQYF

size: many
D: NA
J: TRBJ1-6
V: TRBV2
DNA: TGTGCCAGCAGTGACAAGTATAATTCACCCCTCCACTTT
CDR3: CASSDKYNSPLHF

size: NA
D: NA
J: TRBJ1-2
V: TRBV7-8
DNA: TGTGCCAGCAGCCGAAACCCTGCTCGAGGTGGAAACACCTTC
CDR3: CASSRNPARGGNTF

size: few
D: NA
J: TRBJ2-5
V: TRBV6-5
DNA: TGTGCCAGCAGACCCGGAGGGGGGGGGCGAAAGACCCAGTACTTC
CDR3: CASRPGGGGRKTQYF

size: NA
D: TRBD1
J: TRBJ2-2
V: TRBV7-2
DNA: TGTGCCAGCAGCTTAAGATTCCTGGGACAGGGGATCACCGGGGAGCTGTTTTTT
CDR3: CASSLRFLGQGITGELFF

size: many
D: TRBD2
J: TRBJ2-5
V: TRBV7-2
DNA: TGTGCCAGCAGCTTAGTGACCGGGACTAGCGGCAATGGGTACCAAGAGACCCAGTACTTC
CDR3: CASSLVTGTSGNGYQETQYF

size: few
D: TRBD2
J: TRBJ2-7
V: TRBV4-1
DNA: TGCGCCAGCAGCCAAGAGTTAGGACTAGACTACGAGCAGTACTTC
CDR3: CASSQELGLDYEQYF

size: few
D: NA
J: TRBJ1-2
V: TRBV7-9
DNA: TGTGCCAGCAGCCGGAGTAGGCAGGAGGCATATGGCTACACCTTC
CDR3: CASSRSRQEAYGYTF

size: many
D: TRBD2
J: TRBJ2-7
V: TRBV6-1
DNA: TGTGCCAGCAGTGCGAGGGAGGGCCCCTACGAGCAGTACTTC
CDR3: CASSAREGPYEQYF

size: many
D: TRBD1
J: TRBJ1-1
V: TRBV4-1
DNA: TGCGCCAGCAGCCAAGAGGTGGCAGGGGGCACTGAAGCTTTCTTT
CDR3: CASSQEVAGGTEAFF

size: NA
D: TRBD2
J: TRBJ2-7
V: TRBV12-3/TRBV12-4
DNA: TGTGCCAGCAGTTTTAGCGGGTATATGGACGAGCAGTACTTC
CDR3: CASSFSGYMDEQYF

size: many
D: TRBD1
J: TRBJ2-2
V: TRBV9
DNA: TGTGCCAGCAGCGCCTCCGGGACAGGGAACACCGGGGAGCTGTTTTTT
CDR3: CASSASGTGNTGELFF

size: few
D: NA
J: TRBJ1-2
V: TRBV5-1
DNA: TGCGCCAGCAGCACTGAGACAGGACACTATGGCTACACCTTC
CDR3: CASSTETGHYGYTF

size: NA
D: NA
J: TRBJ2-2
V: TRBV20-1
DNA: TGCAGTGCTAGAGTCGGTTCCGGGGAGCTGTTTTTT
CDR3: CSARVGSGELFF

size: many
D: NA
J: TRBJ2-5
V: TRBV25-1
DNA: TGTGCCAGCACGGCTAGGCAAGAGACCCAGTACTTC
CDR3: CASTARQETQYF

size: few
D: NA
J: TRBJ2-5
V: TRBV18
DNA: TGTGCCAGCTCACCAATGGACGGGGAGACCCAGTACTTC
CDR3: CASSPMDGETQYF

size: NA
D: NA
J: TRBJ2-1
V: TRBV7-8
DNA: TGTGCCAGCAGCGTAGGCCCCCTAGGCGGGACACACAATGAGCAGTTCTTC
CDR3: CASSVGPLGGTHNEQFF

size: NA
D: NA
J: TRBJ2-7
V: TRBV7-9
DNA: TGTGCCAGCAGCGCTACTAGCTCCCGTACCTTCTACGAGCAGTACTTC
CDR3: CASSATSSRTFYEQYF

size: many
D: NA
J: TRBJ2-5
V: TRBV2
DNA: TGTGCCAGCAGTGAAACGGCCAATGAAGAGACCCAGTACTTC
CDR3: CASSETANEETQYF

size: many
D: NA
J: TRBJ2-7
V: TRBV12-3/TRBV12-4
DNA: TGTGCCAGCAGTTTCGGGGGCCGATGGACCTACGAGCAGTACTTC
CDR3: CASSFGGRWTYEQYF

size: many
D: NA
J: TRBJ2-7
V: TRBV5-1
DNA: TGCGCCAGCAGCCACGAGGGCTACGAGCAGTACTTC
CDR3: CASSHEGYEQYF

size: NA
D: TRBD1
J: TRBJ1-2
V: TRBV7-9
DNA: TGTGCCAGCAGCCCCGGGACAGGGGACCATAACTATGGCTACACCTTC
CDR3: CASSPGTGDHNYGYTF

size: many
D: NA
J: TRBJ1-6
V: TRBV12-3/TRBV12-4
DNA: TGTGCCAGCAGTTTGACACAGTTAGACCTCCACTTT
CDR3: CASSLTQLDLHF

size: NA
D: NA
J: TRBJ1-2
V: TRBV12-3/TRBV12-4
DNA: TGTGCCAGCAGTGAACAGGCAGGGGCGAACTATGGCTACACCTTC
CDR3: CASSEQAGANYGYTF

size: NA
D: TRBD2
J: TRBJ2-5
V: TRBV7-2
DNA: TGTGCCAGCAGCTTGACTAGCGGGAGAAAGACCCAGTACTTC
CDR3: CASSLTSGRKTQYF

size: NA
D: NA
J: TRBJ2-7
V: TRBV29-1
DNA: TGCAGCGTTGTGGGGCGGGGTGGCAATGAGCAGGTCTTC
CDR3: CSVVGRGGNEQVF

size: NA
D: NA
J: TRBJ2-7
V: TRBV7-9
DNA: TGTGCCAGCTCACCAAACAGGGATGGGAGCGAGCAGTACTTC
CDR3: CASSPNRDGSEQYF

size: few
D: TRBD1
J: TRBJ1-2
V: TRBV4-1
DNA: TGCGCCAGCAGCCAAGAGCCGGGACAGGGTAACGGGGGCTACACCTTC
CDR3: CASSQEPGQGNGGYTF

size: NA
D: NA
J: TRBJ2-7
V: TRBV4-1
DNA: TGCGCCAGCAGCCAGGGAACAGGGGGACTACCCTACGAGCAGTACTTC
CDR3: CASSQGTGGLPYEQYF

size: NA
D: NA
J: TRBJ1-4
V: TRBV2
DNA: TGTGCCAGCAGTGACGAACTGTTTTTT
CDR3: CASSDELFF

size: NA
D: TRBD1
J: TRBJ1-6
V: TRBV10-2
DNA: TGCGCCACTAAGACAGGGGGCTCCTATAATTCACCCCTCCACTTT
CDR3: CATKTGGSYNSPLHF

size: many
D: TRBD1
J: TRBJ1-1
V: TRBV7-2
DNA: TGTGCCAGCAGCCGGGACAGGGCAGGGACTGAAGCTTTCTTT
CDR3: CASSRDRAGTEAFF

size: many
D: NA
J: TRBJ1-4
V: TRBV19
DNA: TGTGCCAGTAGTGCCAGGACAGCTTCTAATGAAAAACTGTTTTTT
CDR3: CASSARTASNEKLFF

size: NA
D: TRBD1
J: TRBJ2-2
V: TRBV4-2
DNA: TGTGCCAGCAGCCAAGTTGGCAGGGGGCGAACCGGGGAGCTGTTTTTT
CDR3: CASSQVGRGRTGELFF

size: few
D: TRBD2
J: TRBJ2-3
V: TRBV15
DNA: TGTGCCACCAGCAGGGCGGGAGGGCCGACAGATACGCAGTATTTT
CDR3: CATSRAGGPTDTQYF

size: medium-sized
D: NA
J: TRBJ1-4
V: TRBV10-3
DNA: TGTGCCATCAGTGAAGGGTCATCGAATGAAAAACTGTTTTTT
CDR3: CAISEGSSNEKLFF

size: NA
D: NA
J: TRBJ2-2
V: TRBV6-5
DNA: TGTGCCAGCAGTTACAGGGATAACGCCGGGACACCGACCGGGGAGCTGTTTTTT
CDR3: CASSYRDNAGTPTGELFF

size: many
D: NA
J: TRBJ2-5
V: TRBV2
DNA: TGTGCCAGCAGTGAAGACGTCCGACAGACCCAGTACTTC
CDR3: CASSEDVRQTQYF

size: NA
D: TRBD1
J: TRBJ1-6
V: TRBV7-6
DNA: TGTGCCAGCAGATCCGTACAGGGGGCGCATAATTCACCCCTCCACTTT
CDR3: CASRSVQGAHNSPLHF

size: NA
D: TRBD1
J: TRBJ1-1
V: TRBV29-1
DNA: TGCAGCGTAAGGGACAGGGGGAAGTTTGAAGCTTTCTTT
CDR3: CSVRDRGKFEAFF

size: many
D: NA
J: TRBJ1-4
V: TRBV7-9
DNA: TGTGCCAGCAGCTTACCCGGGGGCGGAGGAGAAAAACTGTTTTTT
CDR3: CASSLPGGGGEKLFF

size: NA
D: TRBD2
J: TRBJ2-5
V: TRBV10-2
DNA: TGCGCCAGCAGTGTAGCGGGGGGGCAGGAGACCCAGTACTTC
CDR3: CASSVAGGQETQYF

size: NA
D: TRBD1
J: TRBJ1-6
V: TRBV29-1
DNA: TGCAGCGTGGGGGGACAGGGGAATTCACCCCTCCACTTT
CDR3: CSVGGQGNSPLHF

size: few
D: NA
J: TRBJ2-2
V: TRBV10-3
DNA: TGTGCCAGCTTAGGGGATGTGAGCACCGGGGAGCTGTTTTTT
CDR3: CASLGDVSTGELFF

size: NA
D: TRBD1
J: TRBJ2-2
V: TRBV12-3/TRBV12-4
DNA: TGTGCCACTCAGGGGGTGGCCGGGGAGCTGTTTTTT
CDR3: CATQGVAGELFF

size: few
D: NA
J: TRBJ1-6
V: TRBV29-1
DNA: TGCAGCGCTTCGACGGGGAAGGGGCTCCACTTT
CDR3: CSASTGKGLHF

size: many
D: TRBD1
J: TRBJ1-1
V: TRBV20-1
DNA: TGCAGTGCTAGGAGAGGGGGCTGGGGGACTGAAGCTTTCTTT
CDR3: CSARRGGWGTEAFF

size: once
D: TRBD1
J: TRBJ1-2
V: TRBV28
DNA: TGTGCCAGCAGGGGGACAGGGCACAACTATGGCTACACCTTC
CDR3: CASRGTGHNYGYTF

size: once
D: TRBD2
J: TRBJ2-5
V: TRBV7-2
DNA: TGTGCCAGCAGCTCCATTCGGACTAGCGGGCTAGAGGAGACCCAGTACTTC
CDR3: CASSSIRTSGLEETQYF

size: few
D: NA
J: TRBJ1-5
V: TRBV12-5
DNA: TGTGCTAGTGGTTCCCGAGCAGATTACAATCAGCCCCAGCATTTT
CDR3: CASGSRADYNQPQHF

size: NA
D: NA
J: TRBJ1-5
V: TRBV29-1
DNA: TGCAGCGTTCTGAGCGGGGTGGGGGATCAGCCCCAGCATTTT
CDR3: CSVLSGVGDQPQHF

size: NA
D: TRBD1
J: TRBJ1-5
V: TRBV24-1
DNA: TGTGCCACCAGTTCCGACAGGGGGCCAGGACAGCCCCAGCATTTT
CDR3: CATSSDRGPGQPQHF

size: many
D: TRBD2
J: TRBJ2-5
V: TRBV7-8
DNA: TGTGCCAGCAGCTACCGGACTAGCGGGATCTTTCAAGAGACCCAGTACTTC
CDR3: CASSYRTSGIFQETQYF